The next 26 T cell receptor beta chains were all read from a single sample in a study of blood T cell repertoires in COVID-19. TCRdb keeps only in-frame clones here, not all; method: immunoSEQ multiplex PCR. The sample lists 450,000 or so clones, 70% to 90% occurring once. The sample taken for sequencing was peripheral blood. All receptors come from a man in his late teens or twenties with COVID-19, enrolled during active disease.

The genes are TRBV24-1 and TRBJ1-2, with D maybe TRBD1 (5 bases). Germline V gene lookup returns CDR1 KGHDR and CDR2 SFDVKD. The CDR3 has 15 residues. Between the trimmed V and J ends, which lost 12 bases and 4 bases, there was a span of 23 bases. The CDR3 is CASPIAGGVLYGYTF. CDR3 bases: TGTGCCTCCCCGATCGCCGGGGGAGTCCTCTATGGCTACACCTTC.

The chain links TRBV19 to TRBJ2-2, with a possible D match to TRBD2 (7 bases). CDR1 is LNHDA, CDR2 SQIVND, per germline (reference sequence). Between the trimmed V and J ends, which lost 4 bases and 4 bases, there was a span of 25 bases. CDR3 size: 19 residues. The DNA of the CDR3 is TGTGCCAGTAGTACTCCCCTAGGGGGGGAGGGCCGTGGCACCGGGGAGCTGTTTTTT. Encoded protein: CASSTPLGGEGRGTGELFF.

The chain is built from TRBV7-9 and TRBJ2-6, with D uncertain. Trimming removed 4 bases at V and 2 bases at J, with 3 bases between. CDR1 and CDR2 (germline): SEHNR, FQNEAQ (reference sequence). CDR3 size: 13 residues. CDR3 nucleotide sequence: TGTGCCAGCAGCTCAGCTGGGGCCAACGTCCTGACTTTC. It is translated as CASSSAGANVLTF. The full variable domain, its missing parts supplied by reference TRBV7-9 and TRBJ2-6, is DTGVSQNPRHKITKRGQNVTFRCDPISEHNRLYWYRQTLGQGPEFLTYFQNEAQLEKSRLLSDRFSAERPKGSFSTLEIQRTEQGDSAMYLCASSSAGANVLTFGAGSRLTVL.

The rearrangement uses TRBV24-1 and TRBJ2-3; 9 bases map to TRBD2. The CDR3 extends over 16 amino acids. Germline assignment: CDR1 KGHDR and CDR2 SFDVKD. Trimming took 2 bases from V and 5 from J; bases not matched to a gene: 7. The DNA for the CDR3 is TGTGCCACCAGTGATTCAGCCCGGCGGGAGGGAGATACGCAGTATTTT. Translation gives CATSDSARREGDTQYF.

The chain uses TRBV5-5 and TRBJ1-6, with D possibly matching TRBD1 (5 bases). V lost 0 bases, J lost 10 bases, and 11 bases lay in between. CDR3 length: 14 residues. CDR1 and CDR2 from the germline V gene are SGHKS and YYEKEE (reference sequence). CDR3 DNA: TGTGCCAGCAGCTTGGAGGGGTTCAGGTCACCCCTCCACTTT. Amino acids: CASSLEGFRSPLHF.

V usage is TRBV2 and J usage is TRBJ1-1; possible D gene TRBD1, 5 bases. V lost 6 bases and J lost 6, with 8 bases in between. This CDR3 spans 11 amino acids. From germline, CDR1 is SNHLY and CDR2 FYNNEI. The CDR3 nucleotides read TGTGCCAGCAGGGGGCAATCTGAAGCTTTCTTT. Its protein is CASRGQSEAFF.

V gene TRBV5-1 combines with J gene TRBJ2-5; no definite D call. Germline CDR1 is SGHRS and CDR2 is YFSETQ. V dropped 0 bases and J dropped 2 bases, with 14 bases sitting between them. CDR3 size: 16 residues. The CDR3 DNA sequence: TGCGCCAGCAGCTTGGGAAGTGCAGGCCCTCAAGAGACCCAGTACTTC. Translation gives CASSLGSAGPQETQYF.

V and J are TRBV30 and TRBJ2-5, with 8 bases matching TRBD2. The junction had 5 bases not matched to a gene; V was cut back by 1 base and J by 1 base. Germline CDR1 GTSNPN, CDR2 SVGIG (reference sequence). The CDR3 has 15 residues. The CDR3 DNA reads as TGTGCCTGGAGTGGCGGGACTAGTCCCCAAGAGACCCAGTACTTC. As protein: CAWSGGTSPQETQYF.

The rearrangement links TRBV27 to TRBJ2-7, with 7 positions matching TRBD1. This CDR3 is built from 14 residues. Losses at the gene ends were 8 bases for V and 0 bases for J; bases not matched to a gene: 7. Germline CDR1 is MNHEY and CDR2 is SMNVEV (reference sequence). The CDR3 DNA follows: TGTGCCAGCTGGGGCAGACAGGGCTCCTACGAGCAGTACTTC. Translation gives CASWGRQGSYEQYF.

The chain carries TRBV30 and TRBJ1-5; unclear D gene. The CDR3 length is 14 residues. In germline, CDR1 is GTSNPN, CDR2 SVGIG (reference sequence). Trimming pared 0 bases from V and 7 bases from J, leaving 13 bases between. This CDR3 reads CAWSVGQVEQPQHF. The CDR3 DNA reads TGTGCCTGGAGTGTTGGGCAGGTCGAACAGCCCCAGCATTTT.

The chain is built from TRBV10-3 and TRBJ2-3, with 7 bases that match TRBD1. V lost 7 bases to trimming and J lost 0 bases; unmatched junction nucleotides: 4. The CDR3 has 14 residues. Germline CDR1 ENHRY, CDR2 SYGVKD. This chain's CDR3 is CAIKGAFSTDTQYF. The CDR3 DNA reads TGTGCCATCAAGGGGGCATTTAGCACAGATACGCAGTATTTT.

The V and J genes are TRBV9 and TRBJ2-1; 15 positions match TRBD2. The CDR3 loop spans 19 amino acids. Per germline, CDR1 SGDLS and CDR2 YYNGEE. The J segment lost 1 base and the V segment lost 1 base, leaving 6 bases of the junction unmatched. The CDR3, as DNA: TGTGCCAGCAGCGTAAGCGGGACTAGCGGGGGGACATCCTACAATGAGCAGTTCTTC. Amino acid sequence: CASSVSGTSGGTSYNEQFF.

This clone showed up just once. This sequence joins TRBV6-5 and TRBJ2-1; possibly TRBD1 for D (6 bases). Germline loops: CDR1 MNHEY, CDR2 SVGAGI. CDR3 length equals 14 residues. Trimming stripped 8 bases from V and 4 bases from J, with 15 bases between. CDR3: CASSYREMYNEQFF. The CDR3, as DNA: TGTGCCAGCTCCTACAGGGAAATGTACAATGAGCAGTTCTTC.

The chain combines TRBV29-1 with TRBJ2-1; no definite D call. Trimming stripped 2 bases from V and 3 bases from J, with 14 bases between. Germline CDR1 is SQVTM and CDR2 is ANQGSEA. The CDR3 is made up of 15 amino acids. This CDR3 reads CSVEPDDTLYNEQFF. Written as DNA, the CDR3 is TGCAGCGTTGAACCAGACGACACCCTCTACAATGAGCAGTTCTTC.

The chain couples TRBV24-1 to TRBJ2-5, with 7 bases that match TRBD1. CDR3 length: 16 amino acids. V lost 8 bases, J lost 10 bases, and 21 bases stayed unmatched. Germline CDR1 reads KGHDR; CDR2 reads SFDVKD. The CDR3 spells CATISVERVTQGVQYF. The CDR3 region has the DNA TGTGCCACCATATCAGTGGAGAGAGTTACCCAGGGGGTCCAGTACTTC.

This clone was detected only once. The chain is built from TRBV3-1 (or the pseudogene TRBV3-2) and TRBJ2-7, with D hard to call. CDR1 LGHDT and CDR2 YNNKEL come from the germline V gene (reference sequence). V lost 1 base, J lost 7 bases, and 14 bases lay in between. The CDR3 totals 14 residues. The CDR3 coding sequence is TGTGCCAGCAGCCAAGGGAGATCCCTGAGGGAGCAGTACTTC. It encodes CASSQGRSLREQYF.

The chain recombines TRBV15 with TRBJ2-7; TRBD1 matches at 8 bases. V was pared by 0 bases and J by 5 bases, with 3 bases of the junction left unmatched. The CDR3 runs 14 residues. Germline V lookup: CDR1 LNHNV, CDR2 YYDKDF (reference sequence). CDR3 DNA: TGTGCCACCAGCAGAGACAGGGGGCGCCACGAGCAGTACTTC. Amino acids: CATSRDRGRHEQYF.

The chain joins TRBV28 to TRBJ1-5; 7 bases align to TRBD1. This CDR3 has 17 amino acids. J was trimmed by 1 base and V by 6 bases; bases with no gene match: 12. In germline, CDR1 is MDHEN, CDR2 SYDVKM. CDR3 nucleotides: TGTGCCAGCAGCCAAGGGGGCCCGGGGTTCAGCAATCAGCCCCAGCATTTT. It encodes CASSQGGPGFSNQPQHF. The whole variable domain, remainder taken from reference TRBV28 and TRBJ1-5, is DVKVTQSSRYLVKRTGEKVFLECVQDMDHENMFWYRQDPGLGLRLIYFSYDVKMKEKGDIPEGYSVSREKKERFSLILESASTNQTSMYLCASSQGGPGFSNQPQHFGDGTRLSIL.

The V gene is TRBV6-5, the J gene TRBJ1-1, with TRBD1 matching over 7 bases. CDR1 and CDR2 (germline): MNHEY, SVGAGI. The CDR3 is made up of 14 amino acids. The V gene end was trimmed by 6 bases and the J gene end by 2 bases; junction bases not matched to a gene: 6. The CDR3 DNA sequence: TGTGCCAGCAGCTTAGACAGGGACAACACTGAAGCTTTCTTT. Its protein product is CASSLDRDNTEAFF.

The CDR3 DNA sequence: TGTGCCAGCAGCCCTACTAGCGGGAGAACAGATACGCAGTATTTT. Translated, it gives CASSPTSGRTDTQYF. The V and J genes are TRBV5-4 and TRBJ2-3; TRBD2 aligns across 11 bases. The CDR3 extends over 15 amino acids. Trimming at V came to 4 bases and at J to 3 bases, leaving 4 bases not matched to a gene. Germline V gene data show CDR1 as SGHNT and CDR2 as YYREEE (reference sequence).

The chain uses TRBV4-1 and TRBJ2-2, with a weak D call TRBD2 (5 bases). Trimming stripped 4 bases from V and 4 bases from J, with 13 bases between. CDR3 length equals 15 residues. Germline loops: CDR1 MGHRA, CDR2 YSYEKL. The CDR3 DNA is TGCGCCAGCAGCCGAGAGCGGCGAGGCACCGGGGAGCTGTTTTTT. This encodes CASSRERRGTGELFF.

CDR3 sequence: CAWRQGSRSYGYTF. The CDR3 DNA reads TGTGCCTGGAGACAGGGGAGTAGGAGCTATGGCTACACCTTC. The chain employs TRBV30 and TRBJ1-2; 7 bases match TRBD1. CDR1 and CDR2 (germline): GTSNPN, SVGIG (reference sequence). The CDR3 is made up of 14 amino acids. Trimming cost V 3 bases and J 4 bases; bases outside gene matches: 8.

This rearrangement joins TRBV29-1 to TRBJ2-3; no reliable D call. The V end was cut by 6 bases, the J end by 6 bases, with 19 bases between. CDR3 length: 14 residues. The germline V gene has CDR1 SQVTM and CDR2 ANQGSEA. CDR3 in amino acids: CSVLVELLSDTQYF. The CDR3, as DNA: TGCAGCGTCCTGGTGGAACTATTATCCGATACGCAGTATTTT.

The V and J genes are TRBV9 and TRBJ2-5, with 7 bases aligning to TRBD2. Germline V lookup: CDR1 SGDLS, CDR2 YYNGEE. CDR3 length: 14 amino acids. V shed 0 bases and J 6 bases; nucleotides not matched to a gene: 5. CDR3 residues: CASSVEAGMQTQYF. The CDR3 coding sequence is TGTGCCAGCAGCGTAGAAGCGGGGATGCAGACCCAGTACTTC.

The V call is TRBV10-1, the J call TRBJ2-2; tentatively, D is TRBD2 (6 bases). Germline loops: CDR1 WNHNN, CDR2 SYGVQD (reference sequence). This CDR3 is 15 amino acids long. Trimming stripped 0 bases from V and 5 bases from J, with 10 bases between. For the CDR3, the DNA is TGCGCCAGCAGTGAGTCTTTTGGAGGGACCGGGGAGCTGTTTTTT. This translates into CASSESFGGTGELFF.

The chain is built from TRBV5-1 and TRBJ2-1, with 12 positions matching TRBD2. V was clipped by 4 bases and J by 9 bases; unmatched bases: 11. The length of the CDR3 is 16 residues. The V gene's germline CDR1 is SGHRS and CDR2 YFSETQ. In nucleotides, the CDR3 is TGCGCCAGCAGCGTAGGTCTAGCGGGAGGGTTGCGTGAGCAGTTCTTC. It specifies CASSVGLAGGLREQFF.